What follows describes a single T cell receptor beta chain. Its antigen is not known. TCRdb independently ran MiXCR on the reads; one entry per CDR3 protein. The table has 60,000 to 70,000 distinct CDR3 sequences, nearly 65% seen once. This entry comes from a study of type 1 regulatory T cells. The origin of this receptor is a human donor in good health. Source material: cultured T cells, either the whole culture or a sorted T cell fraction (not recorded which). Subset meaning: Tr1-enriched cell product generated in vitro against host alloantigens.

The CDR3 sequence: CASSQVGLPANTEAFF. The CDR3 nucleotides are TGCGCCAGCAGCCAAGTTGGTTTGCCGGCGAACACTGAAGCTTTCTTT. This chain links TRBV4-1 with TRBJ1-1, with no clear D. Per the germline V gene, CDR1 is MGHRA and CDR2 is YSYEKL. Trimming stripped 1 base from V and 1 base from J, with 13 bases between. The CDR3 totals 16 residues.